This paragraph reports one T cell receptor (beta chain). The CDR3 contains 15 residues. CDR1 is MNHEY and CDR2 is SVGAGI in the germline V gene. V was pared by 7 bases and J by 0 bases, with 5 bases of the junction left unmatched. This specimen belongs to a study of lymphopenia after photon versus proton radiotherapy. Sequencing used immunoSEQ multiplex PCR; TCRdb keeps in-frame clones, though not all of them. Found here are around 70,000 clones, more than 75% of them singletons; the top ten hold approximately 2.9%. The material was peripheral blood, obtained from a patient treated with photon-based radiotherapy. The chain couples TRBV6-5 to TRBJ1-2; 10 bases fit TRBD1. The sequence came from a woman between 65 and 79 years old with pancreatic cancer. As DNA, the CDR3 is TGTGCCAGCAAAAAGGGACAGGGGACTAACTATGGCTACACCTTC. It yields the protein CASKKGQGTNYGYTF.